This T cell receptor beta chain was sequenced during a study of regulatory T cells in long-lasting Graves disease. About the research overall: More than 5 years of antithyroid drugs with positive TSH receptor antibodies defined persistent Graves' disease. Findings and limits, study-wide: Persistent Graves' patients showed a TCR diversity that was lower than that of newly diagnosed ones.

Regarding this clonotype: The target antigen is unknown.

The germline V gene encodes CDR1 SGHDT and CDR2 YYEEEE. Trimming removed 3 bases from V and 8 bases from J, with 11 bases in between. The CDR3 extends over 12 amino acids. The time point was: persistent/refractory GD, antithyroid drugs over 5 years with positive TRAb. PBMC-extracted RNA yielded the TCR library. Construction of TCR beta libraries relied on iRepertoire HTBI primers and on Arm-PCR targeting CDR3 regions. TCRdb passed the multiplex PCR reads through MiXCR, listing each CDR3 protein once. Among approximately 500,000 distinct CDR3 sequences listed, 20% to 25% were seen once. The J gene is TRBJ1-1, the V gene TRBV5-6; tentative D call: TRBD1 (5 bases). The receptor comes from a female donor with Graves disease. The specimen was peripheral blood mononuclear cells (PBMCs), collected when the disease was refractory, from a patient treated with antithyroid drugs. The CDR3 DNA reads TGTGCCAGCAGCTACCGGGGGGGGGAAGCTTTCTTT. It encodes CASSYRGGEAFF.